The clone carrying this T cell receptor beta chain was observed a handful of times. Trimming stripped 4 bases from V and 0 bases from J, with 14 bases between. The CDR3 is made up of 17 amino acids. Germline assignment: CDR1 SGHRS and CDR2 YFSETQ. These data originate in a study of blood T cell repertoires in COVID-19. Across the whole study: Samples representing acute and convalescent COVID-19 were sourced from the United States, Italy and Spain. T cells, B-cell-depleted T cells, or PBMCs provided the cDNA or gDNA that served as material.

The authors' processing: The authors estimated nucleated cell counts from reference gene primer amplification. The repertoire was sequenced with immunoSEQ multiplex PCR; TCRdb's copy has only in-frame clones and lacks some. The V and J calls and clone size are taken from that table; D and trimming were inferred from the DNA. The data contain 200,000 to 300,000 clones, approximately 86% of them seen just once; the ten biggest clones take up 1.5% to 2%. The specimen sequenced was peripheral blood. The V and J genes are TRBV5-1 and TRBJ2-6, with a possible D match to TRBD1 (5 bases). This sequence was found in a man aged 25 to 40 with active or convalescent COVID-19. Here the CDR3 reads CASSPQGGRSGANVLTF. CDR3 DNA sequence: TGCGCCAGCAGCCCTCAGGGTGGTCGCTCTGGGGCCAACGTCCTGACTTTC.